These T cell receptor beta chains were read from a single sample in a study of technical replicates of blood from a few donors. Clones were read by immunoSEQ multiplex PCR, and TCRdb kept only the in-frame ones, dropping some. The sample has about 69,000 clones; 80% to 90% are singletons. Sequenced sample: PBMCs. The receptors come from a human donor in good health. Some clones in this sample may be carry-over from other donors' samples. The CDR3 runs from the conserved cysteine through the conserved F or W. D genes are given only for firm matches. Part of the rows lack a size; the others show once, few, many or a class for expanded clones.

19,TRBD1,-,TRBJ1-4,TRBV4-3,TGCGCCAGCAGCCAAGATTTCAACAGGGGACGGGCGGTTCATGAAAAACTGTTTTTT,CASSQDFNRGRAVHEKLFF
15,TRBD1,-,TRBJ1-2,TRBV4-2,TGTGCCAGCAGCCATGGGACAGGGGCTTACTATGGCTACACCTTC,CASSHGTGAYYGYTF
16,-,-,TRBJ1-4,TRBV4-3,TGCGCCAGCAGCCAAGATAGCCAGGGGAGAAGGGAAAAACTGTTTTTT,CASSQDSQGRREKLFF
12,TRBD1,-,TRBJ2-7,TRBV11-2,TGTGCCAGCAGCTTAGATCGCAGGGGGCACTACTTC,CASSLDRRGHYF
16,TRBD1,-,TRBJ1-1,TRBV10-3,TGTGCCATCAGTGAGTCGTCCCGACAGGGGGCCTCGGAAGCTTTCTTT,CAISESSRQGASEAFF
15,TRBD1,-,TRBJ1-2,TRBV25-1,TGTGCCAGCAGTCAACCGGGACAGACTAACTATGGCTACACCTTC,CASSQPGQTNYGYTF
15,TRBD2,-,TRBJ2-7,TRBV5-5,TGTGCCAGCAGCTTGGAGAGCGGGAGAACGTACGAGCAGTACTTC,CASSLESGRTYEQYF
13,TRBD1,-,TRBJ1-2,TRBV5-4,TGTGCCAGCAGCTTGTTCAGGGGGACTGGCTACACCTTC,CASSLFRGTGYTF
13,-,-,TRBJ2-1,TRBV19,TGTGCCAGTAGCCCGACTGGAACCAATGAGCAGTTCTTC,CASSPTGTNEQFF
14,TRBD1,-,TRBJ2-5,TRBV30,TGTGCCTGGAGTGGGACAGGGGGTTTAGAGACCCAGTACTTC,CAWSGTGGLETQYF
14,TRBD2,-,TRBJ2-7,TRBV9,TGTGCCAGCAGCTCTAGCGGGAGGTCTCCCGAGCAGTACTTC,CASSSSGRSPEQYF
15,-,-,TRBJ1-3,TRBV15,TGTGCCACCAGCAGAGATGGGGCAGGAGGAAACACCATATATTTT,CATSRDGAGGNTIYF
15,-,-,TRBJ1-5,TRBV18,TGTGCCAGCTCACTCCTGGGGGGGTTGAATCAGCCCCAGCATTTT,CASSLLGGLNQPQHF
13,-,-,TRBJ2-1,TRBV6-4,TGTGCCAGCAGTGACCAGGGTACCAATGAGCAGTTCTTC,CASSDQGTNEQFF
13,TRBD1,-,TRBJ2-7,TRBV10-3,TGTGCCCTCGGGACAGGGGCTACCTACGAGCAGTACTTC,CALGTGATYEQYF
15,TRBD2,-,TRBJ2-7,TRBV5-1,TGCGCCAGCAGCCAGTCAGCGGGAGGCTCCTACGAGCAGTACTTC,CASSQSAGGSYEQYF
15,-,-,TRBJ1-2,TRBV7-2,TGTGCCAGCAGCTTAGGAGATGTGGGGGCCTATGGCTACACCTTC,CASSLGDVGAYGYTF
14,-,-,TRBJ2-3,TRBV5-4,TGTGCCAGCAGCTTAAGCGGGCCCACAGATACGCAGTATTTT,CASSLSGPTDTQYF
13,TRBD1,-,TRBJ2-3,TRBV29-1,TGCAGCGCACGGACAGGGTTCACAGATACGCAGTATTTT,CSARTGFTDTQYF
13,-,-,TRBJ2-7,TRBV18,TGTGCCAGCTCACCACCGGCGGCCCAAGAGCAGTACTTC,CASSPPAAQEQYF
14,TRBD1,once,TRBJ1-1,TRBV19,TGTGCCAGTAGTATAAGGCCGGGACAGAGTGAAGCTTTCTTT,CASSIRPGQSEAFF
17,TRBD2,-,TRBJ2-1,TRBV7-3,TGTGCCAGCAGCCTCGGGACTAGCGGGGGGAGGGGTCATGAGCAGTTCTTC,CASSLGTSGGRGHEQFF
14,TRBD1,-,TRBJ1-5,TRBV30,TGTGCCTGGCGGACAGGGCTTGGCAATCAGCCCCAGCATTTT,CAWRTGLGNQPQHF
15,-,few,TRBJ2-7,TRBV7-9,TGTGCCAGCAGCTTGGCCGACGGGAAGACCTACGAGCAGTACTTC,CASSLADGKTYEQYF
17,TRBD2,-,TRBJ2-2,TRBV4-1,TGCGCCAGCAGCCAAGCTATTGTGAGCGGGGGGGCCGGGGAGCTGTTTTTT,CASSQAIVSGGAGELFF
12,-,-,TRBJ2-5,TRBV10-3,TGTGCCATCAACCAGGGTGGTGAGACCCAGTACTTC,CAINQGGETQYF
14,TRBD2,-,TRBJ2-1,TRBV7-2,TGTGCCAGCAGCCTTAGCGGGGCAATCAATGAGCAGTTCTTC,CASSLSGAINEQFF
12,TRBD1,-,TRBJ2-2,TRBV29-1,TGCCAGGGACAGGATAACACCGGGGAGCTGTTTTTT,CQGQDNTGELFF
14,-,-,TRBJ2-5,TRBV6-1,TGTGCCAGCCGGGACCCTGGGGGCCGAGAGACCCAGTACTTC,CASRDPGGRETQYF
12,TRBD1,once,TRBJ1-1,TRBV6-6,TGTGCCAGCAGTTACAGACAGGGTGAAGCTTTCTTT,CASSYRQGEAFF
14,TRBD2,-,TRBJ2-7,TRBV5-4,TGTGCCAGCAGCGGAGCGGGGCGCTCCTACGAGCAGTACTTC,CASSGAGRSYEQYF
13,-,-,TRBJ2-5,TRBV11-3,TGTGCCAGCAGCTTAGAGGACAGCCAGACCCAGTACTTC,CASSLEDSQTQYF
14,-,-,TRBJ1-6,TRBV5-8,TGTGCCCCTTCTCCAGGGACTTATAATTCACCCCTCCACTTT,CAPSPGTYNSPLHF
16,-,-,TRBJ2-1,TRBV5-4,TGTGCCAGCAGCTTGTGGGTGGCAGGGCCTCACAATGAGCAGTTCTTC,CASSLWVAGPHNEQFF
14,-,-,TRBJ1-1,TRBV5-1,TGCGCCAGCAGCGGGACTCTGGAGGGCACTGAAGCTTTCTTT,CASSGTLEGTEAFF
14,-,-,TRBJ2-3,TRBV4-1,TGCGCCAGCAGCTCCGGAGGGAGCACAGATACGCAGTATTTT,CASSSGGSTDTQYF
15,TRBD1,-,TRBJ2-4,TRBV4-2,TGTGCCAGCAGCCAAGGGGCAGGGGGCAAAAACATTCAGTACTTC,CASSQGAGGKNIQYF
15,-,-,TRBJ2-2,TRBV7-9,TGTGCCAGCAGCTTAATCGCAGGGTACGCCGGGGAGCTGTTTTTT,CASSLIAGYAGELFF
18,-,-,TRBJ1-5,TRBV27,TGTGCCAGCAAAAGGGTGGCAGGGGTCGGATATAGCAATCAGCCCCAGCATTTT,CASKRVAGVGYSNQPQHF
15,TRBD1,-,TRBJ1-2,TRBV5-4,TGTGCCAGCAGCTTGGCCGGTGGGACAGGCTATGGCTACACCTTC,CASSLAGGTGYGYTF
15,-,-,TRBJ2-5,TRBV4-2,TGTGCCAGCAGCGAAACTGGGGGGACGGGGAAGACCCAGTACTTC,CASSETGGTGKTQYF
14,TRBD1,-,TRBJ1-5,TRBV2,TGTGCCAGCAGCCAACAGGGGCCCAATCAGCCCCAGCATTTT,CASSQQGPNQPQHF
15,TRBD1,-,TRBJ1-1,TRBV18,TGTGCCAGCTCACCAACGGACAGGCAGGACACTGAAGCTTTCTTT,CASSPTDRQDTEAFF
15,-,once,TRBJ1-2,TRBV5-1,TGCGCCAGCAGAGATCAGGGACTAGCTAACTATGGCTACACCTTC,CASRDQGLANYGYTF
16,TRBD1,-,TRBJ2-5,TRBV7-6,TGTGCCAGCAGCTATGGCAGGGGGCGTTTCGAGGAGACCCAGTACTTC,CASSYGRGRFEETQYF
16,-,-,TRBJ1-3,TRBV30,TGTGCCTGGAGTCCTAGCCGGGTACCCTCTGGAAACACCATATATTTT,CAWSPSRVPSGNTIYF
17,TRBD1,few,TRBJ1-2,TRBV4-1,TGCGCCAGCAGCCATCTCTCGCTGCCAGGGGGCCCCTATGGCTACACCTTC,CASSHLSLPGGPYGYTF
13,-,-,TRBJ1-2,TRBV10-3,TGTGCCATCAGTGAGCAACAGTTATATGGCTACACCTTC,CAISEQQLYGYTF
13,-,-,TRBJ2-7,TRBV7-9,TGTGCCAGCAGGCAGGGTGGCTCCTACGAGCAGTACTTC,CASRQGGSYEQYF
15,-,-,TRBJ2-3,TRBV13,TGTGCCAGCAGCTTAAAGGGTAGCGGTACAGATACGCAGTATTTT,CASSLKGSGTDTQYF
15,TRBD1,-,TRBJ1-5,TRBV30,TGTGCCTGGAGTACCCGGACAGGGTCCAATCAGCCCCAGCATTTT,CAWSTRTGSNQPQHF